These 32 T cell receptor beta chains came from one sample sequenced in a study of OX40 agonist ivuxolimab in advanced cancers. Here immunoSEQ multiplex PCR was the method, and the copy in TCRdb shows in-frame clones only, minus some. The sample includes around 80,000 clones, more than 85% of them seen just once. The sequencing used CD4+ or CD8+ T cells sorted from blood, collected in a trial of the OX40 agonist ivuxolimab. Receptor source: an adult with an advanced solid tumor such as melanoma, head and neck, liver or kidney cancer.

This clone is a singleton in its sample. The genes are TRBV5-4 and TRBJ1-6; D remains unclear. From germline, CDR1 is SGHNT and CDR2 YYREEE (reference sequence). The CDR3 is made up of 15 amino acids. The V and J ends lost 0 bases and 7 bases respectively, with 11 bases between them. The CDR3 bases are TGTGCCAGCAGCTTGGACCCGGGGTTAAATTCACCCCTCCACTTT. Its protein is CASSLDPGLNSPLHF.

The chain employs TRBV5-1 and TRBJ1-1; no reliable D call. The CDR3 is 14 residues long. With 0 bases removed from V and 2 bases from J, the gap between germline ends came to 8 bases. The germline gives CDR1 SGHRS, CDR2 YFSETQ. The CDR3, as DNA: TGCGCCAGCAGCTTGGAGCACCCTAACACTGAAGCTTTCTTT. Translated: CASSLEHPNTEAFF.

The V and J genes are TRBV5-1 and TRBJ2-1; 13 bases fit TRBD2. The V segment lost 5 bases and the J segment 4 bases; nucleotides outside the gene matches: 9. This CDR3 is 17 amino acids long. The germline V gene has CDR1 SGHRS and CDR2 YFSETQ. The CDR3 region is CASRGLAGTYSYNEQFF. In DNA form, the CDR3 reads TGCGCCAGCAGGGGACTAGCGGGGACCTATTCATACAATGAGCAGTTCTTC.

The chain uses TRBV5-4 and TRBJ2-3; TRBD2 aligns across 13 bases. V dropped 4 bases and J dropped 9; count of bases not matched to a gene: 11. Germline CDR1 and CDR2: SGHNT and YYREEE (reference sequence). The CDR3 is 16 amino acids. The CDR3 spells CASSVQLAGGRATQYF. The CDR3 DNA follows: TGTGCCAGCAGCGTACAACTAGCGGGGGGGCGGGCGACGCAGTATTTT.

This chain connects TRBV7-2 to TRBJ2-2, with 13 positions matching TRBD2. After removal of 7 bases from V and 9 bases from J, the junction contained 11 bases not matched to a gene. Germline V gene data show CDR1 as SGHTA and CDR2 as FQGNSA. CDR3 length: 16 residues. In DNA, the CDR3 is TGTGCCAGCACCCACCGGACTAGCGGGGGCTTCCGGGAGCTGTTTTTT. As protein: CASTHRTSGGFRELFF.

The V and J genes are TRBV5-1 and TRBJ2-7; no clear D. The CDR3 runs to 15 residues. The V gene lost 0 bases and the J gene lost 3 bases, with 13 bases spanning the gap. Germline V gene data show CDR1 as SGHRS and CDR2 as YFSETQ. The CDR3, as DNA: TGCGCCAGCAGCTTGGGCGGCAGTTCTTACTACGAGCAGTACTTC. The encoded protein is CASSLGGSSYYEQYF.

The chain combines TRBV5-8 with TRBJ2-3, with 7 bases that match TRBD1. Germline assignment: CDR1 SGHTS and CDR2 YDEGEE. This CDR3 spans 16 amino acids. V dropped 0 bases and J dropped 2; count of bases not matched to a gene: 6. As DNA, the CDR3 is TGTGCCAGCAGCTTGGCGAGGGACAGCCTCACAGATACGCAGTATTTT. Translated, it gives CASSLARDSLTDTQYF.

The V call is TRBV5-4, the J call TRBJ2-7; TRBD1 or TRBD2 may be the D gene (5 bases each). The V end was cut by 0 bases, the J end by 0 bases, with 10 bases between. The CDR3 sequence is 15 residues long. CDR1 is SGHNT and CDR2 is YYREEE in the germline V gene (reference sequence). The CDR3 is CASSLGAGTSYEQYV. In DNA, the CDR3 is TGTGCCAGCAGCTTGGGCGCCGGGACCTCCTACGAGCAGTACGTC.

This clone showed up just once. DNA for the CDR3: TGTGCCAGCAGCCCACAAGGGGCACCCAATGAGCAGTTCTTC. Translating gives CASSPQGAPNEQFF. V gene TRBV7-2 combines with J gene TRBJ2-1; a weak D match, TRBD1 (5 bases). Trimming pared 5 bases from V and 6 bases from J, leaving 14 bases between. The CDR3 is 14 residues long. The V gene's germline CDR1 is SGHTA and CDR2 FQGNSA.

This chain uses TRBV5-1 with TRBJ1-2; weak D call: TRBD1 (6 bases). Looked up from germline, CDR1 is SGHRS and CDR2 is YFSETQ. Trimming left V 0 bases short and J 0 bases short, with 12 bases between. CDR3 length: 16 residues. This CDR3 reads CASSLGPQGSNYGYTF. The CDR3 region has the DNA TGCGCCAGCAGCTTGGGCCCGCAGGGGTCTAACTATGGCTACACCTTC.

This clone was recorded only once. V gene TRBV10-3 combines with J gene TRBJ2-2; D is ambiguous. V was shortened by 6 bases and J by 4 bases, with 15 bases between the two germline ends. CDR3 size: 15 residues. The germline V gene has CDR1 ENHRY and CDR2 SYGVKD. The CDR3 is CAISIAASGTGELFF. In DNA form, the CDR3 reads TGTGCCATCAGCATCGCGGCCTCGGGCACCGGGGAGCTGTTTTTT.

This chain links TRBV5-8 with TRBJ1-6; D is possibly TRBD1 (5 bases). The CDR3 is 16 amino acids. CDR1 and CDR2 (germline): SGHTS, YDEGEE. V dropped 5 bases and J dropped 6 bases, with 18 bases sitting between them. The DNA of the CDR3 is TGTGCCAGCAGTTCCTCGCGAGCACAGGTTAATTCACCCCTCCACTTT. Translation: CASSSSRAQVNSPLHF. Full variable domain (remainder filled in from reference TRBV5-8 and TRBJ1-6): EAGVTQSPTHLIKTRGQQATLRCSPISGHTSVYWYQQALGLGLQFLLWYDEGEERNRGNFPPRFSGRQFPNYSSELNVNALELEDSALYLCASSSSRAQVNSPLHFGNGTRLTVT.

J is TRBJ2-7 and V is TRBV10-3; TRBD1 aligns across 11 bases. V shed 2 bases, J shed 4 bases, and the junction held 1 base outside the gene matches. CDR3 length: 14 amino acids. Germline V gene lookup returns CDR1 ENHRY and CDR2 SYGVKD. This CDR3 is CAISEGQGAYEQYF. Here the CDR3 DNA reads TGTGCCATCAGTGAGGGACAGGGGGCGTACGAGCAGTACTTC.

The CDR3 reads CASSRIAGTGELFF. CDR3 DNA: TGCGCCAGCAGTAGGATAGCGGGCACCGGGGAGCTGTTTTTT. This sequence joins TRBV10-2 and TRBJ2-2; 7 bases line up with TRBD2. Germline loops: CDR1 WSHSY, CDR2 SAAADI. This CDR3 contains 14 residues. The V and J ends lost 5 bases and 4 bases, in that order; junction bases with no gene match: 4.

The chain uses TRBV5-1 and TRBJ2-3; TRBD2 agrees at 7 bases. The CDR3 loop spans 15 amino acids. V shed 1 base, J shed 3 bases, and the junction held 5 bases outside the gene matches. Germline lookup yields CDR1 SGHRS and CDR2 YFSETQ. CDR3 sequence: CASSLLNGGTDTQYF. CDR3 DNA: TGCGCCAGCAGCTTGCTAAACGGGGGGACAGATACGCAGTATTTT.

This clone appeared a few times. This rearrangement joins TRBV20-1 to TRBJ1-1; no clear D gene. Per germline, CDR1 DFQATT and CDR2 SNEGSKA (reference sequence). This CDR3 comprises 10 residues. The CDR3 region has the DNA TGCAGCGTCCATCAGGACTCAGCTTTCTTT. This codes for CSVHQDSAFF.

The chain is built from TRBV10-3 and TRBJ2-7; 9 nucleotides align to TRBD1. The CDR3 spans 15 residues. Trimming at V came to 11 bases and at J to 7 bases, leaving 18 bases not matched to a gene. Germline V CDR1 and CDR2: ENHRY, SYGVKD. The CDR3 nucleotides are TGTGCCGACCCCCGGAGGGGACAGGGTTTTTGGGAGCAGTACGTC. Its protein is CADPRRGQGFWEQYV.

The chain uses TRBV6-6 and TRBJ2-2, with a possible D match to TRBD1 (7 bases). Germline CDR1 and CDR2: MNHNY and SVGAGI (reference sequence). Trimming cost V 2 bases and J 5 bases, with 15 bases left between them. This CDR3 has 16 residues. The CDR3, as DNA: TGTGCCAGCAGTTACGGAGGGGGCTGGAGTACCGGGGAGCTGTTTTTT. It codes for CASSYGGGWSTGELFF.

The chain uses TRBV7-7 and TRBJ1-6; a weak D match, TRBD1 (6 bases). The germline V and J ends were trimmed by 3 bases and 7 bases, with 16 bases remaining between them. The CDR3 consists of 16 residues. Per the germline V gene, CDR1 is SSHAT and CDR2 is FNYEAQ (reference sequence). CDR3 nucleotides: TGTGCCAGCAGCTTGGGGAGCCGAGGGGGGAATTCACCCCTCCACTTT. It encodes CASSLGSRGGNSPLHF.

This clone was seen a single time. This chain connects TRBV29-1 to TRBJ1-1, with D perhaps matching TRBD1 (5 bases). Germline V lookup: CDR1 SQVTM, CDR2 ANQGSEA. V was trimmed by 7 bases and J by 5 bases, leaving 8 bases between them. The CDR3 covers 10 residues. In DNA, the CDR3 is TGCAGCGGGGGGGGAACTGAAGCTTTCTTT. This translates into CSGGGTEAFF.

The chain joins TRBV7-9 to TRBJ1-6; possibly TRBD1 for D (6 bases). The CDR3 length is 15 residues. V shed 5 bases and J shed 7 bases, with 15 bases lying between them. In germline, CDR1 is SEHNR, CDR2 FQNEAQ (reference sequence). The CDR3 DNA follows: TGTGCCAGCAGCCTATCCGGGACATCCAATTCACCCCTCCACTTT. Its translation: CASSLSGTSNSPLHF.

The chain links TRBV7-2 to TRBJ2-3; D is possibly TRBD2 (6 bases). Germline assignment: CDR1 SGHTA and CDR2 FQGNSA. CDR3 length: 12 amino acids. V lost 3 bases and J 8 bases, leaving 9 bases between the germline ends. As DNA, the CDR3 is TGTGCCAGCAGCTTGATGGGGGGTACGCAGTATTTT. It encodes CASSLMGGTQYF.

V usage is TRBV18 and J usage is TRBJ2-5, with D uncertain. Germline V gene data show CDR1 as KGHSH and CDR2 as LQKENI. The CDR3 is made up of 13 amino acids. V was cut by 2 bases and J by 4 bases, with 8 bases left in between. CDR3 amino acids: CASSPRQAETQYF. As DNA, the CDR3 is TGTGCCAGCTCACCAAGGCAGGCAGAGACCCAGTACTTC. The entire variable domain, with the rest obtained from reference TRBV18 and TRBJ2-5, is as follows: NAGVMQNPRHLVRRRGQEARLRCSPMKGHSHVYWYRQLPEEGLKFMVYLQKENIIDESGMPKERFSAEFPKEGPSILRIQQVVRGDSAAYFCASSPRQAETQYFGPGTRLLVL.

The chain joins TRBV15 to TRBJ2-5, with TRBD1 identical over 9 bases. Germline CDR1 and CDR2: LNHNV and YYDKDF (reference sequence). Trimming cost V 1 base and J 5 bases; bases outside gene matches: 8. This CDR3 has 16 residues. In DNA form, the CDR3 reads TGTGCCACCAGCAGAGGGGGACAGGGAATATACGAGACCCAGTACTTC. It codes for CATSRGGQGIYETQYF.

This rearrangement joins TRBV11-2 to TRBJ1-1, with D possibly TRBD1 on 6 matching bases. V shed 0 bases and J shed 1 base, with 12 bases lying between them. The germline V gene encodes CDR1 SGHAT and CDR2 FQNNGV. There are 16 residues in the CDR3. The CDR3 DNA reads TGTGCCAGCAGCTTAGAATGGGGACAAACGAACACTGAAGCTTTCTTT. Amino acid sequence: CASSLEWGQTNTEAFF.

In DNA form, the CDR3 reads TGTGCCAGTTTAAGCGGGACTTCCTACGGAAACACCATATATTTT. It specifies CASLSGTSYGNTIYF. This chain connects TRBV2 to TRBJ1-3, with a possible D match to TRBD1 (5 bases). CDR1 and CDR2 from the germline V gene are SNHLY and FYNNEI. Trimming pared 9 bases from V and 4 bases from J, leaving 19 bases between. The length of the CDR3 is 15 residues. The whole variable domain, filled in from reference TRBV2 and TRBJ1-3, reads EPEVTQTPSHQVTQMGQEVILRCVPISNHLYFYWYRQILGQKVEFLVSFYNNEISEKSEIFDDQFSVERPDGSNFTLKIRSTKLEDSAMYFCASLSGTSYGNTIYFGEGSWLTVV.

V is TRBV30 and J is TRBJ2-7; D is undetermined. The CDR3 is made up of 11 amino acids. V was clipped by 0 bases and J by 7 bases, with 7 bases between them. CDR1 and CDR2 (germline): GTSNPN, SVGIG (reference sequence). The CDR3 DNA sequence: TGTGCCTGGAGTGTAGGGTGGGAGCAGTACTTC. Translating gives CAWSVGWEQYF.

The genes are TRBV5-1 and TRBJ2-3; perhaps D is TRBD1 or TRBD2 (6 bases each). The germline V gene encodes CDR1 SGHRS and CDR2 YFSETQ. Deletions cut 0 bases from V and 3 bases from J, with 14 bases between. The CDR3 contains 16 residues. In DNA form, the CDR3 reads TGCGCCAGCAGCTTGGCTGGGGGGCAGTGGACAGATACGCAGTATTTT. Translation gives CASSLAGGQWTDTQYF. Supplemented by reference TRBV5-1 and TRBJ2-3, the full variable domain reads KAGVTQTPRYLIKTRGQQVTLSCSPISGHRSVSWYQQTPGQGLQFLFEYFSETQRNKGNFPGRFSGRQFSNSRSEMNVSTLELGDSALYLCASSLAGGQWTDTQYFGPGTRLTVL.

The CDR3 DNA reads as TGTGCCAGTAGAAGGACAGGTCTATCCTATGGCTACACCTTC. Encoded protein: CASRRTGLSYGYTF. The rearrangement links TRBV19 to TRBJ1-2, with 7 bases matching TRBD1. V lost 6 bases, J lost 4 bases, and 8 bases stayed unmatched. Germline CDR1 is LNHDA and CDR2 is SQIVND (reference sequence). This CDR3 has 14 amino acids.

This chain uses TRBV5-1 with TRBJ2-7; TRBD1 or TRBD2 may be the D gene (7 bases each). The CDR3 is 16 residues long. Germline V lookup: CDR1 SGHRS, CDR2 YFSETQ. The V end was cut by 0 bases, the J end by 6 bases, with 19 bases between. CDR3 in DNA: TGCGCCAGCAGCTTGGACGGGGGGCAGGGGGAAGTCGAGCAGTACTTC. Protein: CASSLDGGQGEVEQYF. The full variable domain, with the rest looked up from reference TRBV5-1 and TRBJ2-7, is KAGVTQTPRYLIKTRGQQVTLSCSPISGHRSVSWYQQTPGQGLQFLFEYFSETQRNKGNFPGRFSGRQFSNSRSEMNVSTLELGDSALYLCASSLDGGQGEVEQYFGPGTRLTVT.

The V and J genes are TRBV28 and TRBJ2-1; D perhaps matches TRBD1 (6 bases). Germline V gives CDR1 MDHEN, CDR2 SYDVKM. CDR3 length equals 13 residues. Trimming cost V 6 bases and J 3 bases, with 9 bases left between them. In DNA form, the CDR3 reads TGTGCCAGCAGCTTGGACAGCTACAATGAGCAGTTCTTC. This translates into CASSLDSYNEQFF.

This chain links TRBV7-2 with TRBJ2-5; D may be TRBD2 (6 bases). V was cut by 1 base and J by 5 bases, with 17 bases left in between. Germline values: CDR1 SGHTA, CDR2 FQGNSA. The CDR3 has 16 amino acids. Here the CDR3 DNA reads TGTGCCAGCAGCTTAGTGGGACGGGGGATTAGGGAGACCCAGTACTTC. This translates into CASSLVGRGIRETQYF. Based on the CDR3 plus reference TRBV7-2 and TRBJ2-5, the full variable domain is GAGVSQSPSNKVTEKGKDVELRCDPISGHTALYWYRQSLGQGLEFLIYFQGNSAPDKSGLPSDRFSAERTGGSVSTLTIQRTQQEDSAVYLCASSLVGRGIRETQYFGPGTRLLVL.